This entry lists 2 T cell receptor beta chains sequenced from one sample in a study of shared clonotypes between healthy human individuals. Using immunoSEQ multiplex PCR, the repertoire was profiled, and TCRdb retains in-frame clones only, with some absent. The repertoire holds approximately 1.5 million clones, with approximately 98.5% as singletons. The sequencing input was naive CD4+ T cells sorted from blood. Subset reported: CD45RA+ positively selected. These receptors all come from a man aged 25 to 45 in good health.

This clone was counted a single time. The rearrangement links TRBV11-2 to TRBJ1-1; D is uncertain. V was clipped by 5 bases and J by 1 base, with 11 bases between them. This CDR3 is 14 amino acids long. Germline V gene lookup returns CDR1 SGHAT and CDR2 FQNNGV. The CDR3 loop reads CASSQGFRNTEAFF. The CDR3 DNA follows: TGTGCCAGCAGCCAAGGGTTTAGGAACACTGAAGCTTTCTTT.

V and J are TRBV5-5 and TRBJ1-4, with D unclear. The CDR3 contains 14 residues. Germline V CDR1 and CDR2: SGHKS, YYEKEE (reference sequence). Trimming removed 0 bases from V and 5 bases from J, with 8 bases in between. CDR3 DNA sequence: TGTGCCAGCAGCTTGGGAGAGATCAATGAAAAACTGTTTTTT. Protein sequence: CASSLGEINEKLFF.